This TCR beta chain was sequenced during a study of CD8 T cells in ankylosing spondylitis. Study-level findings and limits: Reports say disease-linked clones showed up significantly more in matched ankylosing spondylitis synovial fluid.

TCRdb analysed the 5' RACE reads with MiXCR anew, one entry per CDR3 protein. Here the sample spans 50,000 to 70,000 distinct CDR3 sequences, 6% to 8% being singletons. On this clonotype itself: No antigen is known for it.

The CDR3 totals 13 residues. The V gene's germline CDR1 is LGHDT and CDR2 YNNKEL (reference sequence). V lost 3 bases and J lost 12; bases outside the gene matches: 10. The TCR comes from a male donor with ankylosing spondylitis. What was sequenced was synovial fluid, either unsorted or a sorted T cell fraction (not recorded which). J is TRBJ1-1 and V is TRBV3-1; the match to TRBD1 covers 7 bases. Here the CDR3 DNA reads TGTGCCAGCAGCCAGGACCGACAGGGCCGTCCTTTCTTT. Translation gives CASSQDRQGRPFF.